This T cell receptor beta chain originates from a study of T cells in localized non-small cell lung cancer (TCRdb year 2020). Background on the whole study: Comparing tumors with uninvolved tumor-adjacent lungs, the study looked at the T cell repertoires of approximately 250 patients with early-stage NSCLC. The mean age of the NSCLC patients was approximately 71 years, with 120 to 150 men and approximately 100 women. The cohort consisted of around 250 treatment-naive NSCLC patients whose localized lung tumors had been resected.

The immunoSEQ Assay was used to sequence TCR beta CDR3 regions from DNA. From the authors' description of their analysis: T cell density was computed as TCR beta template counts normalized to usable DNA estimated by amplifying housekeeping genes. Richness was estimated using the preseqR package, with extrapolation to 400,000 templates for PBMC samples and to 120,000 templates for tissue samples. Clonality was defined as one minus Pielou's evenness. To identify tissue-enriched TCRs, differential abundance testing was run on productive amino-acid clonotypes with a minimum total count of 5 and an alpha of 0.1. The Jaccard Index and the Morisita Overlap Index were used to measure repertoire overlap between compartments. GLIPH grouped TCR beta CDR3s together with public tetramer-defined viral CDR3s, and a viral motif had to include at least three viral sequences and show V-gene enrichment. TCRdb took over this immuneACCESS table, retaining in-frame rearrangements with V and J assigned. Such tables are incomplete; in checked studies, under half of the missing clones stem from an unresolved V gene, and the remainder is unexplained. V and J calls and clone size are as listed in that table; D and trimming were resolved from the DNA. This sample holds tens of thousands of clones; about 88% were observed only once. Jointly, the top ten make up around 4% of the sample.

General study outcomes and caveats: Of the top 100 tumor clones, a median of approximately 60 were detected in paired uninvolved adjacent lung; under 35 were also among that lung's top 100. Multi-region tumor sequencing was not performed, so intratumor heterogeneity could not be excluded. Uninvolved tumor-adjacent lung showed the highest T cell clonality, higher than tumor, which suggests more focused antigenic responses in the uninvolved tumor-adjacent lung. Because of the exploratory design, TCR variables were selected using unadjusted p-values without false-discovery rate correction. Longer overall survival was associated with higher blood T cell density, whereas shorter survival was associated with higher adjacent-lung clonality.

V was cut back by 1 base and J by 1 base, leaving a gap of 6 bases between them. The CDR3, cysteine through phenylalanine, is 14 amino acids long. Only the CDR3 DNA is retained, 42 bases long and in frame from the first base. Based on the germline V gene (reference sequence), the CDR1 and CDR2 sequences are SGHNT and YYREEE. At diagnosis, tumor, uninvolved tumor-adjacent lung and peripheral blood were collected and then preserved as a mix of FFPE and fresh-frozen material. For TCR repertoire profiling, blood samples were analyzed in the form of peripheral blood mononuclear cells. To note about this clone: The target of this receptor is not known. Base quality data are lacking; no much larger clone is found one base away.

The source of this sequence is a woman aged 40-69 years with stage I lung adenocarcinoma. The source material was peripheral blood, sampled before any cancer treatment. The chain uses TRBV5-4 and TRBJ2-4; a tentative D call is TRBD1 (6 bases match). The DNA sequence follows: TGTGCCAGCAGCTTGCAGGGGGCCAAAAACATTCAGTACTTC. Translated, it gives CASSLQGAKNIQYF.